Shown below are 6 T cell receptor beta chains from a single sample sequenced in a study of human T cells and chemical hapten exposure. Time point denoted: patch test 1, 2 weeks after DPC sensitization. Treatment here: therapeutic diphenylcyclopropenone sensitization with weekly scalp DPC. TCRdb fed the RACE reads into MiXCR, producing one record per CDR3 protein. Of around 71,000 distinct CDR3 sequences listed, about 9.1% are singletons. The input for sequencing was whole blood, taken in connection with sensitization to the hapten diphenylcyclopropenone (DPC). These receptors were taken from a woman aged 40 to 49 with alopecia areata. Some clones in this sample may be carry-over from other donors' samples.

This clonotype was seen more than once but under ten times. CDR3 residues: CASSFSEGAYSPLHF. CDR3 sequence (DNA): TGTGCCAGCAGTTTTTCAGAAGGGGCGTATTCACCCCTCCACTTT. V and J are TRBV6-6 and TRBJ1-6, with a possible D match to TRBD1 (5 bases). Trimming took 4 bases from V and 8 from J, leaving 15 bases between them. Germline CDR1 MNHNY, CDR2 SVGAGI (reference sequence). The CDR3 has 15 residues.

This sequence joins TRBV6-5 and TRBJ2-3; TRBD2 matches at 8 bases. The V gene end was trimmed by 0 bases and the J gene end by 8 bases; junction bases not matched to a gene: 16. The CDR3 contains 18 residues. Germline V gene sequence: CDR1 MNHEY, CDR2 SVGAGI. This CDR3 is CASSYSTFRGGSFGTQYF. Written as DNA, the CDR3 is TGTGCCAGCAGTTACTCGACGTTCCGGGGGGGCTCTTTTGGTACGCAGTATTTT.

This clonotype was recorded at least ten times. The chain combines TRBV20-1 with TRBJ2-7, with unresolved D. Germline assignment: CDR1 DFQATT and CDR2 SNEGSKA (reference sequence). The CDR3 is 11 residues long. The V end was cut by 6 bases, the J end by 2 bases, with 8 bases between. The CDR3 protein is CSAQTTYEQYF. CDR3 bases: TGCAGTGCACAGACCACCTACGAGCAGTACTTC.

There are many counts of this clonotype. The V and J genes are TRBV10-2 and TRBJ1-6, with 12 bases matching TRBD1. Germline-derived CDR1 and CDR2 are WSHSY and SAAADI. V lost 9 bases and J lost 10; bases outside the gene matches: 13. The CDR3 has 16 residues. CDR3 coding DNA: TGCGCCAGTCACTACTCGGGACAGGGGGCTGGATCACCCCTCCACTTT. This gives the protein CASHYSGQGAGSPLHF.

In this sample, this clonotype turned up many times. The chain couples TRBV15 to TRBJ1-1, with D unresolved. The V and J ends lost 0 bases and 0 bases respectively, with 11 bases between them. The CDR3 has 16 amino acids. CDR1 is LNHNV, CDR2 YYDKDF, per germline (reference sequence). The CDR3 coding sequence is TGTGCCACCAGCAGAGACCGGGCTATATTGAACACTGAAGCTTTCTTT. Protein product: CATSRDRAILNTEAFF.

CDR3 in amino acids: CSVEGWGSYNEQFF. CDR3 coding DNA: TGCAGCGTTGAAGGATGGGGCTCTTACAATGAGCAGTTCTTC. The chain joins TRBV29-1 to TRBJ2-1, with D possibly TRBD1 on 5 matching bases. Deletions cut 1 base from V and 4 bases from J, with 11 bases between. Looked up from germline, CDR1 is SQVTM and CDR2 is ANQGSEA. The CDR3 length is 14 residues.